The following is a T cell receptor (beta chain) sequence with its context. No antigen is known for it. The data originate from a study of cytomegalovirus exposure and HLA in healthy donors. Findings of the study overall: The authors enumerated over 150 TCR beta chains as linked to cytomegalovirus. A cluster of highly shared sequence variants was likely a sequencing artifact.

The germline V gene has CDR1 SGHTA and CDR2 FQGNSA. CDR3 size: 12 residues. V dropped 3 bases and J dropped 7 bases, with 7 bases sitting between them. With 60 Vbeta and 13 Jbeta primers, the PCR was carried out. The data were produced by immunoSEQ multiplex PCR, yet TCRdb's version contains in-frame clones alone and is incomplete. The data contain 76,000 or so clones, about 81% of them singletons. The gene calls are TRBV7-2 and TRBJ1-5; possible D gene TRBD1, 6 bases. Sequenced: PBMCs. The receptor comes from a woman in her thirties or forties in good health and CMV-seropositive. This CDR3 is CASSLTGQPQHF. CDR3 nucleotide sequence: TGTGCCAGCAGCTTGACAGGCCAGCCCCAGCATTTT.